Below are 25 T cell receptor beta chains sequenced from a single sample in a study of T and B cells in COVID-19 patients. BIOMED2 TRB-A/B primer pools were used in multiplex TRB PCR. In TCRdb, the multiplex PCR reads were re-called with MiXCR into one record per CDR3 protein. Among tens of thousands of distinct CDR3 sequences listed, under 35% were seen once. From blood, about 240-550 ng of genomic DNA served as TRB template. Sample: blood. The receptors were sampled from a human donor who had recovered from COVID-19.

This clonotype appeared a single time. The chain links TRBV6-1 to TRBJ2-1, with D perhaps TRBD1 (6 bases). Trimming took off 6 bases at V and 0 bases at J, with 9 bases between the two ends. The CDR3 loop spans 14 amino acids. Germline V gene lookup returns CDR1 MNHNS and CDR2 SASEGT. Here the CDR3 DNA reads TGTGCCAGCAGGCCGACAGGCTCCTACAATGAGCAGTTCTTC. This gives the protein CASRPTGSYNEQFF.

The rearrangement joins TRBV20-1 to TRBJ2-7; 11 nucleotides align to TRBD1. With 5 bases clipped from V and 2 bases from J, the junction kept 2 bases outside the gene matches. Per germline, CDR1 DFQATT and CDR2 SNEGSKA (reference sequence). CDR3 length equals 13 residues. CDR3 coding DNA: TGCAGTGCTTGGGGACAGGGGGCCTACGAGCAGTACTTC. Translation gives CSAWGQGAYEQYF.

This sequence joins TRBV12-3 or TRBV12-4 and TRBJ1-4; 10 positions match TRBD1. CDR3 length equals 15 residues. With 5 bases clipped from V and 7 bases from J, the junction kept 7 bases outside the gene matches. The CDR3 loop reads CASSRQGTGAEKLFF. CDR3 nucleotides: TGTGCCAGCAGTCGCCAGGGGACAGGGGCTGAAAAACTGTTTTTT.

This clonotype was seen many times. V gene TRBV11-3 combines with J gene TRBJ2-5; D may be TRBD1 (6 bases). The germline V gene has CDR1 SGHNT and CDR2 YENEEA. Trimming shortened V by 5 bases and J by 1 base, and 11 bases separated the two germline ends. The CDR3 runs to 14 residues. The DNA of the CDR3 is TGTGCCAGCAGCCCCCGGACAGTCCAAGAGACCCAGTACTTC. Translation: CASSPRTVQETQYF. Full variable domain (missing parts from reference TRBV11-3 and TRBJ2-5): EAGVVQSPRYKIIEKKQPVAFWCNPISGHNTLYWYLQNLGQGPELLIRYENEEAVDDSQLPKDRFSAERLKGVDSTLKIQPAELGDSAVYLCASSPRTVQETQYFGPGTRLLVL.

This clonotype has a count of ten or more. The rearrangement links TRBV6-5 to TRBJ1-4; 8 positions match TRBD1. Germline CDR1 MNHEY, CDR2 SVGAGI. Trimming at V came to 5 bases and at J to 6 bases, leaving 5 bases not matched to a gene. The CDR3 is 14 amino acids. The CDR3, as DNA: TGTGCCAGCAGTAACACAGGGGGTGATGAAAAACTGTTTTTT. Translation gives CASSNTGGDEKLFF.

The chain joins TRBV15 to TRBJ2-5; 15 positions agree with TRBD2. Germline lookup yields CDR1 LNHNV and CDR2 YYDKDF (reference sequence). Trimming removed 2 bases from V and 2 bases from J; junction bases left unmatched: 3. This CDR3 is 17 amino acids long. CDR3 amino acids: CATSRRGTSGGQETQYF. The CDR3, as DNA: TGTGCCACCAGCAGACGAGGGACTAGCGGGGGGCAAGAGACCCAGTACTTC. Combining the CDR3 with reference TRBV15 and TRBJ2-5 gives the whole variable domain DAMVIQNPRYQVTQFGKPVTLSCSQTLNHNVMYWYQQKSSQAPKLLFHYYDKDFNNEADTPDNFQSRRPNTSFCFLDIRSPGLGDTAMYLCATSRRGTSGGQETQYFGPGTRLLVL.

This clonotype has more than one count but fewer than ten. The chain uses TRBV5-1 and TRBJ2-5; 9 bases are shared with TRBD1. Germline CDR1 reads SGHRS; CDR2 reads YFSETQ. Trimming cost V 3 bases and J 5 bases; bases outside gene matches: 8. This CDR3 has 15 residues. This CDR3 reads CASSWGDREDETQYF. For the CDR3, the DNA is TGCGCCAGCAGCTGGGGGGACAGGGAGGACGAGACCCAGTACTTC. The complete variable domain, with remaining parts taken from reference TRBV5-1 and TRBJ2-5, reads KAGVTQTPRYLIKTRGQQVTLSCSPISGHRSVSWYQQTPGQGLQFLFEYFSETQRNKGNFPGRFSGRQFSNSRSEMNVSTLELGDSALYLCASSWGDREDETQYFGPGTRLLVL.

This clonotype was observed a few times. V is TRBV5-4 and J is TRBJ2-3; D is uncertain. Germline CDR1 is SGHNT and CDR2 is YYREEE (reference sequence). V lost 1 base and J 2 bases, leaving 14 bases between the germline ends. This CDR3 contains 16 residues. The CDR3: CASSLLQAKSTDTQYF. CDR3 DNA sequence: TGTGCCAGCAGCTTGTTGCAGGCTAAATCCACAGATACGCAGTATTTT.

The chain couples TRBV19 to TRBJ2-1; 9 bases fit TRBD2. This CDR3 is 15 amino acids long. Per germline, CDR1 LNHDA and CDR2 SQIVND (reference sequence). Trimming took 6 bases from V and 4 from J; bases not matched to a gene: 7. CDR3 in DNA: TGTGCCAGTAGCCGGCGGGGGGGCGGTTACAATGAGCAGTTCTTC. Residues: CASSRRGGGYNEQFF.

The table lists this clonotype with many counts. V gene TRBV6-1 combines with J gene TRBJ2-1; TRBD2 aligns across 12 bases. Germline values: CDR1 MNHNS, CDR2 SASEGT. The CDR3 runs to 17 residues. V was pared by 0 bases and J by 5 bases, with 5 bases of the junction left unmatched. The CDR3 DNA is TGTGCCAGCAGTGAAGCGCTTCTAGCGGGGGGGCACAATGAGCAGTTCTTC. Its protein is CASSEALLAGGHNEQFF.

This chain joins TRBV10-3 and TRBJ2-7; D unclear. The CDR3 is 12 residues long. Germline V gives CDR1 ENHRY, CDR2 SYGVKD. The V end was cut by 6 bases, the J end by 0 bases, with 6 bases between. The CDR3 protein is CAIRESSYEQYF. CDR3 sequence (DNA): TGTGCCATCAGGGAAAGCTCCTACGAGCAGTACTTC.

The rearrangement links TRBV10-3 to TRBJ2-3, with 10 bases matching TRBD2. CDR1 ENHRY and CDR2 SYGVKD come from the germline V gene. The trim removed 2 bases at V and 1 base at J, leaving 21 bases unmatched. The CDR3 has 22 amino acids. The CDR3 spells CAISERPAVSGGAGVGTDTQYF. The CDR3 coding sequence is TGTGCCATCAGTGAGAGACCCGCCGTGAGCGGGGGGGCCGGGGTTGGCACAGATACGCAGTATTTT.

This chain links TRBV6-1 with TRBJ1-3, with no clear D. The CDR3 runs 14 residues. The germline CDR1 and CDR2 sequences are MNHNS and SASEGT. Trimming removed 7 bases from V and 0 bases from J, with 10 bases in between. CDR3 in amino acids: CASTSAGSGNTIYF. The CDR3, as DNA: TGTGCCAGCACCTCAGCTGGCTCTGGAAACACCATATATTTT.

J is TRBJ2-5 and V is TRBV5-4, with D maybe TRBD1 (5 bases). CDR1 and CDR2 from the germline V gene are SGHNT and YYREEE (reference sequence). The CDR3 extends over 14 amino acids. Trimming left V 4 bases short and J 1 base short, with 11 bases between. This chain's CDR3 is CASSEGAIQETQYF. The CDR3 DNA follows: TGTGCCAGCAGCGAAGGGGCGATCCAAGAGACCCAGTACTTC. The full variable domain, with the rest looked up from reference TRBV5-4 and TRBJ2-5, is ETGVTQSPTHLIKTRGQQVTLRCSSQSGHNTVSWYQQALGQGPQFIFQYYREEENGRGNFPPRFSGLQFPNYSSELNVNALELDDSALYLCASSEGAIQETQYFGPGTRLLVL.

About this clonotype: This sequence may be a read error, since a much larger clone differs from it by one base. The chain joins TRBV5-1 to TRBJ2-7; 7 bases align to TRBD1. The CDR3 length is 14 residues. Per the germline V gene, CDR1 is SGHRS and CDR2 is YFSETQ. The CDR3 is CASSCTGVAYEQYF. The CDR3 DNA follows: TGTGCCAGCAGCTGTACAGGGGTAGCGTACGAGCAGTACTTC.

The gene calls are TRBV19 and TRBJ2-1, with 12 nucleotides matching TRBD1. Germline V gives CDR1 LNHDA, CDR2 SQIVND (reference sequence). V was pared by 7 bases and J by 10 bases, with 5 bases of the junction left unmatched. The CDR3 extends over 13 amino acids. Here the CDR3 DNA reads TGTGCCAGTAAGGGACAGGGGGCCGGGGAGCAGTTCTTC. Translated, it gives CASKGQGAGEQFF.

CDR3 region: CASSPDRGLTHSEQYF. In nucleotides, the CDR3 is TGTGCCAGCAGCCCAGACAGGGGCCTTACGCATTCCGAGCAGTACTTC. The chain employs TRBV5-6 and TRBJ2-7, with 8 positions matching TRBD1. J gave up 6 bases and V 4 bases, and 15 bases lay outside the gene matches. Germline CDR1 is SGHDT and CDR2 is YYEEEE. This CDR3 comprises 16 residues.

The chain is built from TRBV6-4 and TRBJ2-3; D might be TRBD1 (6 bases). The CDR3 sequence is 13 residues long. Trimming took 6 bases from V and 8 from J, leaving 15 bases between them. Germline lookup yields CDR1 MRHNA and CDR2 SNTAGT. CDR3 sequence (DNA): TGTGCCAGCAGACGGGGCCTAGGGGGTACGCAGTATTTT. This gives the protein CASRRGLGGTQYF.

V usage is TRBV5-1 and J usage is TRBJ2-7; 9 nucleotides line up with TRBD2. CDR1 is SGHRS and CDR2 is YFSETQ in the germline V gene. After removal of 5 bases from V and 1 base from J, the junction contained 4 bases not matched to a gene. This CDR3 is built from 14 residues. CDR3 DNA: TGCGCCAGCAGTTGGAGCGGGGGGTCCTACGAGCAGTACTTC. Translation: CASSWSGGSYEQYF.

In this sample, this clonotype is medium-sized. The chain links TRBV27 to TRBJ2-7; D call uncertain. The germline V gene has CDR1 MNHEY and CDR2 SMNVEV (reference sequence). Trimming shortened V by 2 bases and J by 4 bases, and 6 bases separated the two germline ends. The CDR3 covers 12 residues. The CDR3: CASSLIDYEQYF. DNA for the CDR3: TGTGCCAGCAGTTTAATCGATTACGAGCAGTACTTC.

Many counts were recorded for this clonotype. This chain connects TRBV27 to TRBJ2-3; D is possibly TRBD1 (5 bases). The length of the CDR3 is 17 residues. V was pared by 0 bases and J by 2 bases, with 15 bases between. The germline gives CDR1 MNHEY, CDR2 SMNVEV (reference sequence). In DNA, the CDR3 is TGTGCCAGCAGTTTATCGTTGCCAGGGCCCTTCACAGATACGCAGTATTTT. Its protein is CASSLSLPGPFTDTQYF.

This clonotype was observed a few times. The CDR3 protein is CASFGPFSGNTIYF. The CDR3 nucleotides read TGTGCCAGCTTCGGACCCTTCTCTGGAAACACCATATATTTT. The chain is built from TRBV6-2 or TRBV6-3 and TRBJ1-3; D gene unclear. The CDR3 is made up of 14 amino acids. The germline V and J ends were trimmed by 8 bases and 0 bases, with 11 bases remaining between them. Germline V CDR1 and CDR2: MNHEY, SVGEGT.

This clonotype appeared a few times. The chain uses TRBV6-5 and TRBJ1-3, with TRBD1 as a possible D gene (6 bases). V lost 9 bases and J 0 bases, leaving 9 bases between the germline ends. CDR1 is MNHEY and CDR2 is SVGAGI in the germline V gene. CDR3 length: 13 amino acids. The CDR3 spells CASMDSSGNTIYF. The CDR3 region has the DNA TGTGCCAGTATGGACAGCTCTGGAAACACCATATATTTT.

There are a few counts of this clonotype. The V and J genes are TRBV18 and TRBJ1-2; D is unclear. The length of the CDR3 is 13 residues. Deletions cut 6 bases from V and 2 bases from J, with 10 bases between. CDR1 is KGHSH and CDR2 is LQKENI in the germline V gene. The CDR3 loop is CASSWKANYGYTF. The CDR3 region has the DNA TGTGCCAGCTCGTGGAAGGCAAACTATGGCTACACCTTC. Using reference TRBV18 and TRBJ1-2 for the parts outside the CDR3, the full variable domain is NAGVMQNPRHLVRRRGQEARLRCSPMKGHSHVYWYRQLPEEGLKFMVYLQKENIIDESGMPKERFSAEFPKEGPSILRIQQVVRGDSAAYFCASSWKANYGYTFGSGTRLTVV.

Notes on this clonotype: At one end, the junction sequence differs from germline, possibly due to a read error. CDR3 bases: TGTGCCATCAGTGCGGCTGGGACAGGGGCCTACGAGCAGTACTTC. Its translation: CAISAAGTGAYEQYF. The J gene is TRBJ2-7, the V gene TRBV6-5; 10 nucleotides match TRBD1. The germline gives CDR1 MNHEY, CDR2 SVGAGI. The CDR3 is 15 amino acids.